Shown below are 28 T cell receptor beta chains from a single sample sequenced in a study of T cells in Graves' hyperthyroidism and ophthalmopathy. TCR beta CDR3 sequences were amplified from RNA transcripts. TCR CDR3 regions were first amplified by RT-PCR with HTBI primers. TCRdb ran MiXCR on the multiplex PCR reads and lists one entry per CDR3 protein. The sample consists of around 720,000 distinct CDR3 sequences, 30% to 40% of them appearing once. Material: blood. The origin of the receptors is a woman aged 40 to 50 with Graves' hyperthyroidism.

Concerning this clonotype: A much larger clone lies one base from this, so it may be a read error. The chain uses TRBV7-2 and TRBJ2-7; D is undetermined. The ends were cut back, 4 bases at V and 5 bases at J, with 18 bases in the middle. The germline gives CDR1 SGHTA, CDR2 FQGNSA. The CDR3 has 15 amino acids. The CDR3 here is CASSYTDAPPHEQYF. CDR3 coding DNA: TGTGCCAGCAGCTATACGGACGCTCCCCCCCACGAGCAGTACTTC.

The sample holds many counts of this clonotype. The chain carries TRBV12-3 or TRBV12-4 and TRBJ1-1; the D gene is possibly TRBD1 (5 bases). CDR3 length: 14 residues. The V end was cut by 7 bases, the J end by 2 bases, with 14 bases between. CDR3 bases: TGTGCCAGCACCATACAGGTACCCAACACTGAAGCTTTCTTT. Translated, it gives CASTIQVPNTEAFF.

Of note for this clonotype: A single base separates this from a much larger clone, so it may be a read error. The chain combines TRBV19 with TRBJ1-3, with unresolved D. V was shortened by 6 bases and J by 3 bases, with 9 bases between the two germline ends. CDR3 length equals 13 residues. Germline values: CDR1 LNHDA, CDR2 SQIVND (reference sequence). As DNA, the CDR3 is TGTGCCAGTAGGCCAATAGGTGGAAACACCATATATTTT. Translated, it gives CASRPIGGNTIYF.

This clonotype was counted between two and nine times. This sequence joins TRBV11-2 and TRBJ1-2; D is perhaps TRBD1 (5 bases). There are 14 residues in the CDR3. V was shortened by 1 base and J by 4 bases, with 10 bases between the two germline ends. Germline values: CDR1 SGHAT, CDR2 FQNNGV. CDR3 nucleotide sequence: TGTGCCAGCAGCTTAGCTCAGGGCATCTATGGCTACACCTTC. It yields the protein CASSLAQGIYGYTF. The full variable domain, its missing parts supplied by reference TRBV11-2 and TRBJ1-2, is EAGVAQSPRYKIIEKRQSVAFWCNPISGHATLYWYQQILGQGPKLLIQFQNNGVVDDSQLPKDRFSAERLKGVDSTLKIQPAKLEDSAVYLCASSLAQGIYGYTFGSGTRLTVV.

This clonotype appeared many times. The rearrangement uses TRBV3-1 and TRBJ2-2; D remains ambiguous. The germline V gene has CDR1 LGHDT and CDR2 YNNKEL (reference sequence). CDR3 length: 11 residues. V lost 1 base, J lost 6 bases, and 0 bases lay in between. The CDR3 sequence: CASSQAGELFF. In nucleotides, the CDR3 is TGTGCCAGCAGCCAAGCCGGGGAGCTGTTTTTT. Using reference TRBV3-1 and TRBJ2-2 for the parts outside the CDR3, the full variable domain is DTAVSQTPKYLVTQMGNDKSIKCEQNLGHDTMYWYKQDSKKFLKIMFSYNNKELIINETVPNRFSPKSPDKAHLNLHINSLELGDSAVYFCASSQAGELFFGEGSRLTVL.

This clonotype was seen many times. The rearrangement joins TRBV7-2 to TRBJ1-2; D call uncertain. V was clipped by 5 bases and J by 0 bases, with 13 bases between them. Germline V lookup: CDR1 SGHTA, CDR2 FQGNSA. CDR3 length equals 15 residues. CDR3 sequence (DNA): TGTGCCAGCAGCCTACCGGGGATAGCTAACTATGGCTACACCTTC. It translates to CASSLPGIANYGYTF.

Of note for this clonotype: Germline and junction disagree at one end, which may indicate a read error. The chain joins TRBV5-1 to TRBJ1-1; D ambiguous. The length of the CDR3 is 16 residues. CDR1 is SGHRS and CDR2 is YFSETQ in the germline V gene. CDR3 protein: CASSLRGIRLNTEAFF. The DNA for the CDR3 is TGTGCCAGCAGCTTGCGCGGGATTAGGTTGAACACTGAAGCTTTCTTT.

This clonotype came up many times. The rearrangement joins TRBV15 to TRBJ1-2; D ambiguous. The CDR3 sequence is 14 residues long. The germline V gene encodes CDR1 LNHNV and CDR2 YYDKDF (reference sequence). Trimming took 0 bases from V and 2 from J, leaving 7 bases between them. The CDR3 DNA reads as TGTGCCACCAGCAGAGAGGGTGAGAACTATGGCTACACCTTC. It specifies CATSREGENYGYTF.

Here the CDR3 DNA reads TGTGCCAGCAGTGAGGGAGGGGAATCCTACGAGCAGTACTTC. It encodes CASSEGGESYEQYF. This chain links TRBV6-2 or TRBV6-3 with TRBJ2-7; 7 positions agree with TRBD2. The J segment lost 1 base and the V segment lost 5 bases, leaving 5 bases of the junction unmatched. Germline V gives CDR1 MNHEY, CDR2 SVGEGT. The CDR3 contains 14 residues.

This clonotype was observed at least ten times. The J gene is TRBJ2-5, the V gene TRBV20-1; no clear D gene. Trimming stripped 5 bases from V and 5 bases from J, with 9 bases between. CDR1 and CDR2 (germline): DFQATT, SNEGSKA (reference sequence). This CDR3 has 11 residues. The CDR3 DNA is TGCAGTGCTTCCTTATGGGAGACCCAGTACTTC. It translates to CSASLWETQYF.

The rearrangement links TRBV19 to TRBJ1-3, with 8 nucleotides matching TRBD1. The CDR3 has 15 amino acids. The J segment lost 0 bases and the V segment lost 6 bases, leaving 4 bases of the junction unmatched. Germline lookup yields CDR1 LNHDA and CDR2 SQIVND (reference sequence). CDR3 loop: CASRDRDCSGNTIYF. The CDR3 DNA sequence: TGTGCCAGTAGGGACAGGGACTGCTCTGGAAACACCATATATTTT.

V and J are TRBV9 and TRBJ2-5, with a possible D match to TRBD2 (5 bases). The V end lost 6 bases, the J end lost 4 bases, and 13 bases lay between the germline ends. Per the germline V gene, CDR1 is SGDLS and CDR2 is YYNGEE. CDR3 length: 13 residues. CDR3 bases: TGTGCCAGCAACACCTTGGGGAGAGAGACCCAGTACTTC. Its translation is CASNTLGRETQYF.

This clonotype appeared a few times. The V call is TRBV14, the J call TRBJ1-1; perhaps TRBD1 as D (5 bases). Deletions cut 4 bases from V and 0 bases from J, with 9 bases between. There are 14 residues in the CDR3. Germline V lookup: CDR1 SGHDN, CDR2 FVKESK. In DNA, the CDR3 is TGTGCCAGCAGCCGGGGGGACCTGAACACTGAAGCTTTCTTT. Translation gives CASSRGDLNTEAFF.

CDR3 DNA: TGTGCCAGCAGCAAGGGAGGGGCAGGGGGTGGCAATCAGCCCCAGCATTTT. Residues: CASSKGGAGGGNQPQHF. The gene calls are TRBV5-7 and TRBJ1-5, with TRBD1 matching over 7 bases. Being an ORF, TRBV5-7 has a function that is uncertain. CDR3 size: 17 residues. The junction had 12 bases not matched to a gene; V was cut back by 4 bases and J by 2 bases.

CDR3 loop: CASSFVASGRGYTF. DNA for the CDR3: TGTGCCAGCAGCTTCGTGGCTAGCGGGCGAGGCTACACCTTC. J is TRBJ1-2 and V is TRBV7-2; no reliable D call. The CDR3 is 14 residues long. Trimming removed 3 bases at V and 8 bases at J, with 16 bases between. In germline, CDR1 is SGHTA, CDR2 FQGNSA.

This clonotype was seen only a few times. This sequence joins TRBV20-1 and TRBJ1-1; a weak D match, TRBD1 (6 bases). With 2 bases removed from V and 0 bases from J, the gap between germline ends came to 10 bases. The CDR3 length is 14 residues. Germline V gene data show CDR1 as DFQATT and CDR2 as SNEGSKA (reference sequence). The DNA of the CDR3 is TGCAGTGCTAGAAAGGCAGGGGTGAACACTGAAGCTTTCTTT. Its translation is CSARKAGVNTEAFF.

This clonotype was observed many times. The J gene is TRBJ1-2, the V gene TRBV20-1; the match to TRBD1 covers 8 bases. CDR3 size: 14 residues. The ends lost 4 bases at V and 6 bases at J; junction bases unmatched: 10. Per germline, CDR1 DFQATT and CDR2 SNEGSKA (reference sequence). The CDR3 sequence is CSATRTGNVDGYTF. The CDR3 coding sequence is TGCAGTGCTACAAGGACAGGGAATGTCGATGGCTACACCTTC.

The V call is TRBV19, the J call TRBJ2-2; possible D gene TRBD1, 6 bases. The germline V gene has CDR1 LNHDA and CDR2 SQIVND (reference sequence). The V gene lost 8 bases and the J gene lost 0 bases, with 10 bases spanning the gap. This CDR3 contains 14 residues. The CDR3 loop is CASRGHSNTGELFF. In nucleotides, the CDR3 is TGTGCCAGTCGGGGACACTCGAACACCGGGGAGCTGTTTTTT.

This clonotype was detected a few times. The chain has TRBV5-6 and TRBJ2-5; TRBD1 or TRBD2 may be the D gene (5 bases each). Deletions cut 4 bases from V and 1 base from J, with 14 bases between. Germline-derived CDR1 and CDR2 are SGHDT and YYEEEE. This CDR3 spans 15 amino acids. As DNA, the CDR3 is TGTGCCAGCAGCCCCGGGACGCTCCGCCAAGAGACCCAGTACTTC. This sequence encodes CASSPGTLRQETQYF.

This clonotype came up many times. The V call is TRBV20-1, the J call TRBJ1-1; D not certain. Germline lookup yields CDR1 DFQATT and CDR2 SNEGSKA (reference sequence). Trimming removed 6 bases at V and 5 bases at J, with 10 bases between. CDR3 length: 11 amino acids. CDR3 region: CSATDWTEAFF. The CDR3 nucleotides read TGCAGTGCCACGGACTGGACTGAAGCTTTCTTT.

As concerns this clonotype: The junction shows a germline mismatch at one end, possibly a read error. The chain recombines TRBV7-7 with TRBJ1-1; the D gene is possibly TRBD1 (6 bases). The CDR3 runs 13 residues. Germline V gene data show CDR1 as SSHAT and CDR2 as FNYEAQ (reference sequence). The CDR3 spells CASSLEQGGRAFF. The CDR3 DNA is TGTGCTAGCAGCTTAGAACAGGGAGGGAGAGCTTTCTTT.

This clonotype was seen at least ten times. This sequence joins TRBV25-1 and TRBJ1-1, with D uncertain. Germline V gene sequence: CDR1 MGHDK, CDR2 SYGVNS. The germline V and J ends were trimmed by 4 bases and 1 base, with 13 bases remaining between them. CDR3 size: 15 residues. CDR3 sequence: CASSGRLRGNTEAFF. In DNA, the CDR3 is TGTGCCAGCAGTGGACGGTTAAGAGGGAACACTGAAGCTTTCTTT.

This clonotype was found many times. The chain links TRBV11-3 to TRBJ2-7, with D perhaps matching TRBD1 or TRBD2 (6 bases each). The germline V gene encodes CDR1 SGHNT and CDR2 YENEEA. The CDR3 consists of 14 residues. With 5 bases removed from V and 7 bases from J, the gap between germline ends came to 18 bases. CDR3 coding DNA: TGTGCCAGCAGCCGATGGGGGGACAATGATGAGCAGTACTTC. Protein sequence: CASSRWGDNDEQYF.

Concerning this clonotype itself: Possible read error: a much larger clone is one base away. The V gene is TRBV20-1, the J gene TRBJ2-7; 13 bases agree with TRBD2. The CDR3 has 14 residues. J gave up 4 bases and V 8 bases, and 8 bases lay outside the gene matches. In germline, CDR1 is DFQATT, CDR2 SNEGSKA (reference sequence). CDR3 DNA sequence: TGCAGTACTTTCCCGGGACTAGCGGGATACGAGCAGTACTTC. This encodes CSTFPGLAGYEQYF.

This chain links TRBV9 with TRBJ2-5; TRBD2 matches at 12 bases. The CDR3 consists of 16 residues. Germline assignment: CDR1 SGDLS and CDR2 YYNGEE. J lost 3 bases, V lost 4 bases, and 7 bases had no gene match. CDR3 sequence reads: CASSSTGLAGKETQYF. In DNA form, the CDR3 reads TGTGCCAGCAGCTCTACCGGACTAGCGGGGAAAGAGACCCAGTACTTC.

This clonotype was recorded many times. V and J are TRBV29-1 and TRBJ2-2, with D possibly matching TRBD1 (5 bases). CDR3 size: 14 residues. CDR1 and CDR2 from the germline V gene are SQVTM and ANQGSEA. The V end was cut by 3 bases, the J end by 2 bases, with 10 bases between. CDR3 nucleotides: TGCAGCGTTGAGTTGCAGGGCAACACCGGGGAGCTGTTTTTT. It yields the protein CSVELQGNTGELFF.

The chain recombines TRBV7-9 with TRBJ2-7; D unresolved. The V end lost 6 bases, the J end lost 0 bases, and 18 bases lay between the germline ends. Germline V gene data show CDR1 as SEHNR and CDR2 as FQNEAQ (reference sequence). The CDR3 has 16 residues. The chain's CDR3 is CASSLFTQLSSYEQYF. For the CDR3, the DNA is TGTGCCAGCAGTTTATTCACCCAACTCAGCTCCTACGAGCAGTACTTC.

Here the CDR3 DNA reads TGTGCCAGCAGTGACCCGGGACAGGGGAACTACGAGCAGTACTTC. Amino acids: CASSDPGQGNYEQYF. The chain couples TRBV12-3 or TRBV12-4 to TRBJ2-7; 10 nucleotides line up with TRBD1. The junction had 7 bases not matched to a gene; V was cut back by 5 bases and J by 3 bases. CDR3 length equals 15 residues.